Below, one TCR beta chain is given with its context. These data come from a study of sequential checkpoint blockade in melanoma. For the study at large: Arm A got nivolumab then ipilimumab; arm B the reverse, 1:1. Maintenance nivolumab came after either treatment sequence.

The CDR3 has 14 residues. Germline V CDR1 and CDR2: SGDLS, YYNGEE. V was clipped by 0 bases and J by 2 bases, with 7 bases between them. As for treatment: randomized to nivolumab then ipilimumab (arm A) or the reverse (arm B). None of the patients previously received DNA-damaging chemotherapy. Live CD3+CD8+ CD19− CD56− cells were sorted from PBMCs. The assay was immunoSEQ multiplex PCR, and TCRdb's table has in-frame clones only and misses some. The sample carries 15,000 to 20,000 clones, roughly 73% recorded once. The sequence was collected from a human donor with melanoma. The source was CD8+ T cells sorted from blood (inferred from file names), collected from a patient given nivolumab and ipilimumab in sequence. The V and J genes are TRBV9 and TRBJ2-3; D not resolved. CDR3 residues: CASSVVDFTDTQYF. The DNA for the CDR3 is TGTGCCAGCAGCGTAGTTGACTTCACAGATACGCAGTATTTT.